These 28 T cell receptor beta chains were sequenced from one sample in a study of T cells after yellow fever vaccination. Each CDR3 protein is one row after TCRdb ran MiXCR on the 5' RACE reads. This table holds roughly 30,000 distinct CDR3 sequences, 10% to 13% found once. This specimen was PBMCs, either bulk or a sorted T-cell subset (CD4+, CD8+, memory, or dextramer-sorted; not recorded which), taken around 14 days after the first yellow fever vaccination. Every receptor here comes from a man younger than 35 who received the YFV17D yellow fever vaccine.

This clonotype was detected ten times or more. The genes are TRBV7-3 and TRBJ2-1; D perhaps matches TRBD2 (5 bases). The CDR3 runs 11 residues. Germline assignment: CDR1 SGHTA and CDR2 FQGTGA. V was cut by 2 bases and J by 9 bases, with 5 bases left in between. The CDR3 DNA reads TGTGCCAGCAGCTTAGCGGGTGAGCAGTTCTTC. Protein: CASSLAGEQFF.

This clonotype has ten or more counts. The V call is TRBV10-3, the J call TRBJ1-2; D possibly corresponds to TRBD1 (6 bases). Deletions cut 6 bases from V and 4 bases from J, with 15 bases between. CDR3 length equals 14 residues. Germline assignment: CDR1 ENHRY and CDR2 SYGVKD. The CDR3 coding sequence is TGTGCCATCAGAGGACAGACCACTACCTATGGCTACACCTTC. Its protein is CAIRGQTTTYGYTF.

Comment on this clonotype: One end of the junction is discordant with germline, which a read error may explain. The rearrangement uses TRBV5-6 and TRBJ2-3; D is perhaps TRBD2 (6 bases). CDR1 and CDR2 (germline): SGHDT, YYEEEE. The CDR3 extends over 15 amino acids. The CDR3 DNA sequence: TGTGCCATCAGCCCCGGGACTCGCGGCACAGATACGCAGTATTTT. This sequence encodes CAISPGTRGTDTQYF.

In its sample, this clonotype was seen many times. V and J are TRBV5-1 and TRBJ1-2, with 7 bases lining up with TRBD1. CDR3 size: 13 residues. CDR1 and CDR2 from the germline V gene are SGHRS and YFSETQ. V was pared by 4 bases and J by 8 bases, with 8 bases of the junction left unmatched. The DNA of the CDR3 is TGCGCCAGCAGCAGGGACAGCGTGGAGGGCTACACCTTC. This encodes CASSRDSVEGYTF.

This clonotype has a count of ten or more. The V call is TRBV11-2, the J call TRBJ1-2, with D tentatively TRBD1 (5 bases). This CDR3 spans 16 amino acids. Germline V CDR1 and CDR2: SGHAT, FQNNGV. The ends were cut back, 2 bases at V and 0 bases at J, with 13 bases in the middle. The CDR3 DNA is TGTGCCAGCAGCTTAATTCAATGGGGCGCTAACTATGGCTACACCTTC. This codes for CASSLIQWGANYGYTF.

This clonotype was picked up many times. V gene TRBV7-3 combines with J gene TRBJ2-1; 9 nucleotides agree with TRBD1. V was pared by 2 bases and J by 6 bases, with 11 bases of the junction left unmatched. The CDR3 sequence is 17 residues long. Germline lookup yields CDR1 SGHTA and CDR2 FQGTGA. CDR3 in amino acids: CASSLGLSGQGLNEQFF. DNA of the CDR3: TGTGCCAGCAGCTTAGGTTTATCGGGACAGGGTCTCAATGAGCAGTTCTTC.

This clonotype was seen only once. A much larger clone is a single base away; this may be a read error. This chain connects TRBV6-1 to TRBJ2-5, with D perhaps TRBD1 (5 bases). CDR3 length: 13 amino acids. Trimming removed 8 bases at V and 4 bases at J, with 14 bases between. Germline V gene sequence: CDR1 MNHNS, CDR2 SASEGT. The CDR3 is CASLDMGIETQYF. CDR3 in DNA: TGTGCCAGCCTGGACATGGGTATAGAGACCCAGTACTTC.

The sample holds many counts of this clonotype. CDR3 in DNA: TGTGCCAGCAGCTCCAGTACGGAAGCTGTAGGAAACACCATATATTTT. Its translation is CASSSSTEAVGNTIYF. The chain joins TRBV7-9 to TRBJ1-3, with D uncertain. This CDR3 comprises 16 residues. CDR1 is SEHNR and CDR2 is FQNEAQ in the germline V gene (reference sequence). V was shortened by 4 bases and J by 4 bases, with 17 bases between the two germline ends.

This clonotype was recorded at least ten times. The CDR3 here is CASSQEAGRAAEAFF. The CDR3 bases are TGCGCCAGCAGCCAAGAAGCGGGCAGGGCCGCTGAAGCTTTCTTT. V is TRBV4-1 and J is TRBJ1-1; maybe TRBD1 (5 bases). The CDR3 has 15 amino acids. Germline V gives CDR1 MGHRA, CDR2 YSYEKL. V was shortened by 0 bases and J by 6 bases, with 14 bases between the two germline ends.

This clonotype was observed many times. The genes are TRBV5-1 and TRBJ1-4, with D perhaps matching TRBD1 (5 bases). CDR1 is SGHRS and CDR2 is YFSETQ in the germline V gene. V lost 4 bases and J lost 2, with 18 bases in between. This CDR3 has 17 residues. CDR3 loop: CASSSLPRGGTNEKLFF. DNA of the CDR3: TGCGCCAGCAGCAGCCTACCAAGGGGAGGCACTAATGAAAAACTGTTTTTT.

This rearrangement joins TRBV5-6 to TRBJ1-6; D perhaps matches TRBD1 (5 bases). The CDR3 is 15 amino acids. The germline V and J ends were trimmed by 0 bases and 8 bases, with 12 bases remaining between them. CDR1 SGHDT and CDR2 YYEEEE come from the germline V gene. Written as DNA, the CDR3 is TGTGCCAGCAGCTTGGAGCGACAGAGCTATTCACCCCTCCACTTT. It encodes CASSLERQSYSPLHF.

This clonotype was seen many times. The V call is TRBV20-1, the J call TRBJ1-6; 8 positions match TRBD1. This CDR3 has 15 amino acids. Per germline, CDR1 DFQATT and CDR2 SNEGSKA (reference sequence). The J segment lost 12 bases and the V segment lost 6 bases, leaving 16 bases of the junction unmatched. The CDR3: CSADADTGQDQPLHF. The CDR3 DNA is TGCAGTGCCGACGCCGACACGGGACAGGATCAACCCCTCCACTTT.

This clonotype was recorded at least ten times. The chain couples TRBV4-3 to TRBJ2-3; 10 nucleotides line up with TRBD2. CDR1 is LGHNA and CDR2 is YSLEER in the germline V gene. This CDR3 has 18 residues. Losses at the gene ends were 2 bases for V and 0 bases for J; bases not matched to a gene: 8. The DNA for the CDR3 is TGCGCCAGCAGCCAAATTCCTAGCGGGGGCTGGAGCACAGATACGCAGTATTTT. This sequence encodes CASSQIPSGGWSTDTQYF.

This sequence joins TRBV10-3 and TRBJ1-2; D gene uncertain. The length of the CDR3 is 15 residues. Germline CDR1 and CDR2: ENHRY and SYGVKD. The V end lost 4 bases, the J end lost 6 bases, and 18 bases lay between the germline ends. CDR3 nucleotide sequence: TGTGCCATCAGTGCGACTGCTCTGGGCCCCCATGGCTACACCTTC. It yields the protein CAISATALGPHGYTF.

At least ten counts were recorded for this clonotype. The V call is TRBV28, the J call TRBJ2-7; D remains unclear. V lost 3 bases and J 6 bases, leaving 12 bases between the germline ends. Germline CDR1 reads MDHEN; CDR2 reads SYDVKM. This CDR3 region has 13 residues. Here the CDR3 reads CASSLVQGPEQYV. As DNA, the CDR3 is TGTGCCAGCAGTTTGGTCCAAGGCCCCGAGCAGTACGTC.

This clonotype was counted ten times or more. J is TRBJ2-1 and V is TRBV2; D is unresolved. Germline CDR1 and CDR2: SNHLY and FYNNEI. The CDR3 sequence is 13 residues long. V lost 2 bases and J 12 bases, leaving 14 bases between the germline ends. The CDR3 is CASSEPLNQRQFF. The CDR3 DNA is TGTGCCAGCAGTGAACCGCTAAATCAGAGGCAGTTCTTC.

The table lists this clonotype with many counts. The DNA for the CDR3 is TGCGCCACCTCGCAAGGCACAGATACGCAGTATTTT. This encodes CATSQGTDTQYF. The chain links TRBV10-1 to TRBJ2-3, with D uncertain. The CDR3 runs 12 residues. Trimming left V 10 bases short and J 1 base short, with 9 bases between. Germline CDR1 reads WNHNN; CDR2 reads SYGVQD (reference sequence).

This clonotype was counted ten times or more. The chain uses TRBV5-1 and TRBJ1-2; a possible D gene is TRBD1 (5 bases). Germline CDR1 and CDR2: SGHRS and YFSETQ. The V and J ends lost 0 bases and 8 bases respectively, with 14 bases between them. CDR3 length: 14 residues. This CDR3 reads CASSLGETVGGYTF. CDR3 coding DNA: TGCGCCAGCAGCTTGGGGGAGACAGTGGGCGGCTACACCTTC.

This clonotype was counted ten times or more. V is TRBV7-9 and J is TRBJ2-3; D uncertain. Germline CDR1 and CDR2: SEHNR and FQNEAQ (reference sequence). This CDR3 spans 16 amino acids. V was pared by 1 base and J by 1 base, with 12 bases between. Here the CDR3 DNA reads TGTGCCAGCAGCTTAGGAGTAAGGAAACGCACAGATACGCAGTATTTT. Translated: CASSLGVRKRTDTQYF.

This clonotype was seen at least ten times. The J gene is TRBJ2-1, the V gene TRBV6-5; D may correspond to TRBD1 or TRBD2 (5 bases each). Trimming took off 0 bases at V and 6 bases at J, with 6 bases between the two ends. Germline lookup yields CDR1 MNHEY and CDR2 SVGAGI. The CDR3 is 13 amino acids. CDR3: CASSYSGANEQFF. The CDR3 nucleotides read TGTGCCAGCAGTTACTCCGGGGCCAATGAGCAGTTCTTC.

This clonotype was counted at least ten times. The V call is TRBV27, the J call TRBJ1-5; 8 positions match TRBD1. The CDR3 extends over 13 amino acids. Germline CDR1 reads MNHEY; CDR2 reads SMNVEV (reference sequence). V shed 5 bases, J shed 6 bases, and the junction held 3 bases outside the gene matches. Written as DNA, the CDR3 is TGTGCCAGCAGTGGAACAGGGGGTCAGCCCCAGCATTTT. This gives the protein CASSGTGGQPQHF.

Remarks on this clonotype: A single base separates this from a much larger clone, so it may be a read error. The DNA for the CDR3 is TGTGCCAGCAGCTTAACTAGCGGGGGTTACGATCAGTACTTC. It is translated as CASSLTSGGYDQYF. The V and J genes are TRBV7-2 and TRBJ2-7; 11 bases map to TRBD2. Germline lookup yields CDR1 SGHTA and CDR2 FQGNSA. The CDR3 loop spans 14 amino acids.

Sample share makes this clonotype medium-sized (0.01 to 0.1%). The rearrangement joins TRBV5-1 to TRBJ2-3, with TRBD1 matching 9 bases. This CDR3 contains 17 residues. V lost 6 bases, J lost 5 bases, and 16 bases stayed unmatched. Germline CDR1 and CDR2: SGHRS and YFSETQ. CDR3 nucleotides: TGCGCCAGCACCTACGGAGGGACAGGGCTGGCGGGAGATACGCAGTATTTT. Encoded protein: CASTYGGTGLAGDTQYF.

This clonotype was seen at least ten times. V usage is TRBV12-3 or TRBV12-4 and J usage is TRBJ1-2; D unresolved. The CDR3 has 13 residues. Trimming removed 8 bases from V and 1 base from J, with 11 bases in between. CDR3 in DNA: TGTGCCAGCGGAGAGGGCTATAACTATGGCTACACCTTC. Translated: CASGEGYNYGYTF.

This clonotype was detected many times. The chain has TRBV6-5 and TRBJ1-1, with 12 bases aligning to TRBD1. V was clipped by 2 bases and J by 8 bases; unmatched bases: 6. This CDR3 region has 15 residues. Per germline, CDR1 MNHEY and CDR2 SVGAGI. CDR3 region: CASSYKSGTGGEAFF. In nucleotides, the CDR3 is TGTGCCAGCAGTTACAAGTCGGGGACAGGGGGCGAAGCTTTCTTT.

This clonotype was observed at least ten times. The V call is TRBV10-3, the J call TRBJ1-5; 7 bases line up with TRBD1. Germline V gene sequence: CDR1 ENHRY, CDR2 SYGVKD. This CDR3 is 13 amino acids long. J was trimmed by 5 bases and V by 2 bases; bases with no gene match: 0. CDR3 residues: CAISEDRDQPQHF. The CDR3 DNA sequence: TGTGCCATCAGTGAGGACAGGGATCAGCCCCAGCATTTT.

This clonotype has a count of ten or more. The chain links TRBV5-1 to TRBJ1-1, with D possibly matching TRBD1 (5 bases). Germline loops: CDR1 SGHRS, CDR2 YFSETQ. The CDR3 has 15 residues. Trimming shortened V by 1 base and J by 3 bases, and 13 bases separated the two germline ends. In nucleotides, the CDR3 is TGCGCCAGCAGCTTGAAGCCAGGGTGGGACACTGAAGCTTTCTTT. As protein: CASSLKPGWDTEAFF.

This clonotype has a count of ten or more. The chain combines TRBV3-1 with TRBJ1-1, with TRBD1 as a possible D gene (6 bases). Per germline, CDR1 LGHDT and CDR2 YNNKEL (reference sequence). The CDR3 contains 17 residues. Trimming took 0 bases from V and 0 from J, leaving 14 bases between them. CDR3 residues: CASSQEWVAGVNTEAFF. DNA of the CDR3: TGTGCCAGCAGCCAAGAATGGGTGGCAGGGGTGAACACTGAAGCTTTCTTT.